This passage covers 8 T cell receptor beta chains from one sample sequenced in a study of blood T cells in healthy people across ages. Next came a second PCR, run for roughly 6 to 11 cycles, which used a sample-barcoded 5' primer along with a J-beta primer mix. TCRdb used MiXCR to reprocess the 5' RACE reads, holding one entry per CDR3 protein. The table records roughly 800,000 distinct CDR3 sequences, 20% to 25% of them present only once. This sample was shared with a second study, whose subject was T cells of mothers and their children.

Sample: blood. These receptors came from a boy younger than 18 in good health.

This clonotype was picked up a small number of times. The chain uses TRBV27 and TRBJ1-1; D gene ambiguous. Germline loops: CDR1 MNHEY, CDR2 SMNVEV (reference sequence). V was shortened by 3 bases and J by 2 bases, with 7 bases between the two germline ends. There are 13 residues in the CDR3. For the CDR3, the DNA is TGTGCCAGCAGTTTCCAGACCAACACTGAAGCTTTCTTT. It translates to CASSFQTNTEAFF.

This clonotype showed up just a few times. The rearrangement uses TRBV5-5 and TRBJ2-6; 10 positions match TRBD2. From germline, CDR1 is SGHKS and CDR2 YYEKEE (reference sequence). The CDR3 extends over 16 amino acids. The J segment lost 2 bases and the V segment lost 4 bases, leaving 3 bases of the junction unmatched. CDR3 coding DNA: TGTGCCAGCAGCATAGGACTAGCGGCTGGGGCCAACGTCCTGACTTTC. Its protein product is CASSIGLAAGANVLTF.

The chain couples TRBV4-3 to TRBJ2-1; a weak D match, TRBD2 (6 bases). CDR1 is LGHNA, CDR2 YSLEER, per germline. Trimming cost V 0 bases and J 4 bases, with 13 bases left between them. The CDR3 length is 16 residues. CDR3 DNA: TGCGCCAGCAGCCAAGATCGGGGGAATCGGTACAATGAGCAGTTCTTC. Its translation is CASSQDRGNRYNEQFF.

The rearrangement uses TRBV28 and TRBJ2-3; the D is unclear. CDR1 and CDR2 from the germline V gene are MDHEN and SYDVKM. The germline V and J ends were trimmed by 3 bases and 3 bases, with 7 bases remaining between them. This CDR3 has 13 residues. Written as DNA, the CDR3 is TGTGCCAGCAGTTTCCGTCAGACAGATACGCAGTATTTT. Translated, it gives CASSFRQTDTQYF.

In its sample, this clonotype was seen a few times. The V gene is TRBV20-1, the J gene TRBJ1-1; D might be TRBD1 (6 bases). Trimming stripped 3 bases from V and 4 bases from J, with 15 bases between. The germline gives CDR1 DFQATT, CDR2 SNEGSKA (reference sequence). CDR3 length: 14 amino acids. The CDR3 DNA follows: TGCAGTGCTAGCCCAGGGGTCAAGGGCACTGAAGCTTTCTTT. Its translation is CSASPGVKGTEAFF.

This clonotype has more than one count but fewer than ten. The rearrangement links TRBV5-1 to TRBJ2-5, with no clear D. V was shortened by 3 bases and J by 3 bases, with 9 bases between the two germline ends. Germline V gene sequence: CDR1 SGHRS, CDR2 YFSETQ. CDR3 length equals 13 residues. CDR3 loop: CASSSEMKETQYF. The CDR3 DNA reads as TGCGCCAGCAGCTCGGAAATGAAAGAGACCCAGTACTTC.

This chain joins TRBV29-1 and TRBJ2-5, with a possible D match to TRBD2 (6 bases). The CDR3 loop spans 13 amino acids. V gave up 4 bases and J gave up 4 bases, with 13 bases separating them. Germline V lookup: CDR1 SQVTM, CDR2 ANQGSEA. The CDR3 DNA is TGCAGCGTTGTAGGTTTGGGGGGAGAGACCCAGTACTTC. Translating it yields CSVVGLGGETQYF. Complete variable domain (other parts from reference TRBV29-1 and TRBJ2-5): SAVISQKPSRDICQRGTSLTIQCQVDSQVTMMFWYRQQPGQSLTLIATANQGSEATYESGFVIDKFPISRPNLTFSTLTVSNMSPEDSSIYLCSVVGLGGETQYFGPGTRLLVL.

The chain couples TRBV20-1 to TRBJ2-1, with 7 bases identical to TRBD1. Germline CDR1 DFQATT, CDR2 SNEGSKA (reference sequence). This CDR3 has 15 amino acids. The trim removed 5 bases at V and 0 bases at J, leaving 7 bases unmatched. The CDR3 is CSAPDRAFSYNEQFF. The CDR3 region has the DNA TGCAGTGCTCCTGACAGGGCCTTCTCCTACAATGAGCAGTTCTTC.